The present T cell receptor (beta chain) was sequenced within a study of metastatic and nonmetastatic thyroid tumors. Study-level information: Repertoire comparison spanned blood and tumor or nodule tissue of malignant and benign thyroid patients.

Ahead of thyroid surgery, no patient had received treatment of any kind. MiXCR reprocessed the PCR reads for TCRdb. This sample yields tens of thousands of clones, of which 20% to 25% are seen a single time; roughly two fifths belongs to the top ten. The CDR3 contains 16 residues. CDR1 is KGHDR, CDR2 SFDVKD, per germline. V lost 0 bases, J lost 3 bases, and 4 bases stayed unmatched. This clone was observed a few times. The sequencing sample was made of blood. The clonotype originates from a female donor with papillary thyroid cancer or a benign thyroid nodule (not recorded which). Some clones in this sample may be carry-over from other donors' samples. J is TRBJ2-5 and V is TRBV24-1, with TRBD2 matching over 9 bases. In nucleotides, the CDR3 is TGTGCCACCAGTGATTTGAAGGCTAGCGGGGAAGAGACCCAGTACTTC. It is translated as CATSDLKASGEETQYF.